The entry below describes one T cell receptor beta chain. The germline gives CDR1 SGDLS, CDR2 YYNGEE. V shed 3 bases and J 7 bases; nucleotides not matched to a gene: 10. The CDR3 is 17 residues long. This sample is part of a study of T-cell reconstitution after alpha-beta-depleted transplantation in children. Construction of the TCRbeta library involved unique molecular identifiers. TCRdb used MiXCR to reprocess the PCR reads, holding one entry per CDR3 protein. The data hold roughly 500,000 distinct CDR3 sequences, with roughly 33% observed a single time. The sequence was collected from a human donor who donated a stem cell graft to a child with aplastic anemia. The rearrangement links TRBV9 to TRBJ2-1; 13 bases align to TRBD2. The starting material was PBMCs from the stem cell graft donor, obtained from the stem cell graft. CDR3 in DNA: TGTGCCAGCAGCGGAATTCAACCGGGACTAGCGGGAAATGAGCAGTTCTTC. It encodes CASSGIQPGLAGNEQFF.